Below, 32 T cell receptor beta chains from the same sample are listed, as sequenced in a study of blood T cell repertoires in COVID-19. The table came from immunoSEQ multiplex PCR; TCRdb's copy has only in-frame clones and leaves some out. The sample consists of about 98,000 clones, over 75% of them appearing once. The sequenced sample was peripheral blood. The receptor source for this set is a woman of 80 years or more with acute or convalescent COVID-19.

The chain recombines TRBV5-5 with TRBJ1-1; 8 positions match TRBD1. CDR3 length equals 15 residues. Germline lookup yields CDR1 SGHKS and CDR2 YYEKEE (reference sequence). The junction had 6 bases not matched to a gene; V was cut back by 2 bases and J by 3 bases. CDR3 in amino acids: CASSLSGGRDTEAFF. Written as DNA, the CDR3 is TGTGCCAGCAGCTTATCAGGGGGCAGGGACACTGAAGCTTTCTTT.

The chain uses TRBV5-4 and TRBJ1-1; D is uncertain. V was shortened by 1 base and J by 0 bases, with 7 bases between the two germline ends. CDR1 and CDR2 (germline): SGHNT, YYREEE (reference sequence). This CDR3 has 14 residues. The CDR3 region is CASSLTPLNTEAFF. In nucleotides, the CDR3 is TGTGCCAGCAGCTTGACACCCTTGAACACTGAAGCTTTCTTT.

V is TRBV7-2 and J is TRBJ1-4; tentative D call: TRBD1 (5 bases). With 4 bases removed from V and 5 bases from J, the gap between germline ends came to 11 bases. The CDR3 extends over 14 amino acids. Germline V gives CDR1 SGHTA, CDR2 FQGNSA. As DNA, the CDR3 is TGTGCCAGCAGCTCAATGGGACTGAATGAAAAACTGTTTTTT. It yields the protein CASSSMGLNEKLFF.

V and J are TRBV19 and TRBJ1-6, with D perhaps TRBD1 (5 bases). Germline V gene lookup returns CDR1 LNHDA and CDR2 SQIVND (reference sequence). Between the trimmed V and J ends, which lost 5 bases and 0 bases, there was a span of 11 bases. This CDR3 region has 16 residues. The CDR3 loop reads CASSSGGSSYNSPLHF. The CDR3 region has the DNA TGTGCCAGTAGTTCGGGGGGAAGCTCCTATAATTCACCCCTCCACTTT.

The chain's CDR3 is CASSLGARKRGYQYF. DNA for the CDR3: TGTGCCAGCAGCTTGGGGGCGAGGAAGCGGGGGTATCAGTATTTT. The V gene is TRBV5-8, the J gene TRBJ2-3; 8 bases are shared with TRBD2. CDR3 size: 15 residues. Germline V gives CDR1 SGHTS, CDR2 YDEGEE. The junction had 12 bases not matched to a gene; V was cut back by 0 bases and J by 12 bases. The variable domain in full, with the rest retrieved from reference TRBV5-8 and TRBJ2-3, is EAGVTQSPTHLIKTRGQQATLRCSPISGHTSVYWYQQALGLGLQFLLWYDEGEERNRGNFPPRFSGRQFPNYSSELNVNALELEDSALYLCASSLGARKRGYQYFGPGTRLTVL.

The chain combines TRBV21-1 with TRBJ2-7; TRBD1 was called by the table and not checked on the DNA. TRBV21-1 is described as a pseudogene. This CDR3 is built from 14 residues. CDR3: CASSKGGEGARQYF. CDR3 nucleotides: TGTGCCAGCAGCAAAGGGGGAGAGGGGGCGCGGCAGTACTTC.

V usage is TRBV7-2 and J usage is TRBJ2-7, with TRBD2 matching over 7 bases. Germline CDR1 SGHTA, CDR2 FQGNSA. The trim removed 2 bases at V and 2 bases at J, leaving 9 bases unmatched. This CDR3 is 16 amino acids long. The CDR3 bases are TGTGCCAGCAGCTTAAACGGGCCTAGCGGTGCCTACGAGCAGTACGTC. This translates into CASSLNGPSGAYEQYV.

The chain combines TRBV6-5 with TRBJ2-6; D gene unclear. CDR1 is MNHEY and CDR2 is SVGAGI in the germline V gene. The V gene lost 5 bases and the J gene lost 0 bases, with 8 bases spanning the gap. The CDR3 sequence is 15 residues long. Written as DNA, the CDR3 is TGTGCCAGCAGTCATGCGGCCTCTGGGGCCAACGTCCTGACTTTC. It codes for CASSHAASGANVLTF.

The chain recombines TRBV5-1 with TRBJ2-5, with 12 bases fitting TRBD2. V was pared by 3 bases and J by 4 bases, with 13 bases of the junction left unmatched. CDR1 and CDR2 from the germline V gene are SGHRS and YFSETQ. The CDR3 spans 18 residues. The CDR3 DNA sequence: TGCGCCAGCAGCTCCCTTGGGCTAGCGGGGGGGTCTGGAGAGACCCAGTACTTC. Protein sequence: CASSSLGLAGGSGETQYF.

The rearrangement joins TRBV3-1 (or the pseudogene TRBV3-2) to TRBJ2-7; D is ambiguous. CDR1 and CDR2 from the germline V gene are LGHDT and YNNKEL (reference sequence). This CDR3 is 9 amino acids long. CDR3 region: CASSQGGAV. The DNA for the CDR3 is TGTGCCAGCAGCCAAGGTGGAGCGGTC.

V usage is TRBV28 and J usage is TRBJ1-6, with 8 positions matching TRBD1. The CDR3 spans 15 residues. Germline CDR1 and CDR2: MDHEN and SYDVKM. Trimming at V came to 5 bases and at J to 3 bases, leaving 3 bases not matched to a gene. CDR3 loop: CASSTGGSYNSPLHF. The DNA of the CDR3 is TGTGCCAGCAGTACAGGGGGGAGCTATAATTCACCCCTCCACTTT.

The chain is built from TRBV4-2 and TRBJ2-5, with 7 bases that match TRBD1. The CDR3 is 16 amino acids. Per germline, CDR1 LGHNA and CDR2 YNFKEQ. J lost 5 bases, V lost 3 bases, and 12 bases had no gene match. Here the CDR3 DNA reads TGTGCCAGCAGCCAGTCGACAGGGCTCGGGGAGGAGACCCAGTACTTC. Protein: CASSQSTGLGEETQYF.

The chain links TRBV9 to TRBJ1-2; no firm D call. From germline, CDR1 is SGDLS and CDR2 YYNGEE. The V and J ends lost 3 bases and 2 bases respectively, with 8 bases between them. The CDR3 runs to 13 residues. CDR3: CASSAGRNYGYTF. The CDR3 nucleotides read TGTGCCAGCAGCGCCGGGAGGAACTATGGCTACACCTTC.

The J gene is TRBJ1-2, the V gene TRBV10-3; 7 nucleotides line up with TRBD1. Germline values: CDR1 ENHRY, CDR2 SYGVKD. This CDR3 has 16 amino acids. With V trimmed by 4 bases and J by 3 bases, 11 bases remained unmatched. The CDR3 DNA is TGTGCCATCAGTGGATCGTCTCGAACAGGGGACTATGGCTACACCTTC. Translating it yields CAISGSSRTGDYGYTF.

V gene TRBV19 combines with J gene TRBJ2-1, with 8 bases aligning to TRBD2. This CDR3 comprises 14 residues. CDR1 is LNHDA and CDR2 is SQIVND in the germline V gene (reference sequence). V shed 3 bases, J shed 7 bases, and the junction held 5 bases outside the gene matches. The CDR3 here is CASSISLAVNEQFF. CDR3 bases: TGTGCCAGTAGTATCTCACTAGCGGTGAATGAGCAGTTCTTC.

The chain has TRBV3-1 (or the pseudogene TRBV3-2) and TRBJ1-1, with a possible D match to TRBD1 (5 bases). Per germline, CDR1 LGHDT and CDR2 YNNKEL (reference sequence). The CDR3 length is 15 residues. The V end lost 0 bases, the J end lost 5 bases, and 13 bases lay between the germline ends. The CDR3 loop is CASSQEVGVWTEAFF. DNA of the CDR3: TGTGCCAGCAGCCAAGAGGTAGGGGTGTGGACTGAAGCTTTCTTT.

The gene calls are TRBV2 and TRBJ2-3, with D tentatively TRBD1 (5 bases). The ends were cut back, 7 bases at V and 4 bases at J, with 18 bases in the middle. Germline CDR1 SNHLY, CDR2 FYNNEI. This CDR3 is built from 15 residues. The CDR3 loop reads CASIEPGRLPDTQYF. CDR3 bases: TGTGCCAGCATCGAACCAGGGCGGTTGCCAGATACGCAGTATTTT.

This clone was seen a few times. V gene TRBV3-1 (or the pseudogene TRBV3-2) combines with J gene TRBJ1-1, with TRBD1 matching 8 bases. The ends lost 4 bases at V and 7 bases at J; junction bases unmatched: 2. Per germline, CDR1 LGHDT and CDR2 YNNKEL (reference sequence). The CDR3 is 12 residues long. CDR3 sequence (DNA): TGTGCCAGCAGCCTAGACAGGGGTGAAGCTTTCTTT. Protein: CASSLDRGEAFF.

This chain joins TRBV19 and TRBJ1-6, with D possibly TRBD1 on 6 matching bases. Germline V gene sequence: CDR1 LNHDA, CDR2 SQIVND (reference sequence). The V gene lost 6 bases and the J gene lost 7 bases, with 7 bases spanning the gap. CDR3 length: 12 residues. This CDR3 is CASRTGNSPLHF. DNA for the CDR3: TGTGCCAGTAGAACAGGGAATTCACCCCTCCACTTT.

The chain combines TRBV24-1 with TRBJ1-2, with D possibly being TRBD1 (6 bases). V was shortened by 12 bases and J by 3 bases, with 16 bases between the two germline ends. The germline gives CDR1 KGHDR, CDR2 SFDVKD. This CDR3 is 13 amino acids long. CDR3 coding DNA: TGTGCCGCGGGGGGCGGTACGGACTATGGCTACACCTTC. As protein: CAAGGGTDYGYTF.

This chain's CDR3 is CASSLVGSTSYEQYF. The CDR3 nucleotides are TGTGCCAGCAGTTTAGTGGGGAGTACATCCTACGAGCAGTACTTC. The chain couples TRBV28 to TRBJ2-7; D possibly corresponds to TRBD2 (5 bases). Germline values: CDR1 MDHEN, CDR2 SYDVKM. This CDR3 has 15 residues. Trimming left V 2 bases short and J 1 base short, with 12 bases between.

The rearrangement links TRBV5-1 to TRBJ1-1; no clear D gene. V dropped 5 bases and J dropped 1 base, with 12 bases sitting between them. Looked up from germline, CDR1 is SGHRS and CDR2 is YFSETQ. The CDR3 length is 14 residues. Here the CDR3 reads CASRNPPGNTEAFF. CDR3 nucleotide sequence: TGCGCCAGCAGGAACCCCCCGGGGAACACTGAAGCTTTCTTT. Full variable domain (missing parts from reference TRBV5-1 and TRBJ1-1): KAGVTQTPRYLIKTRGQQVTLSCSPISGHRSVSWYQQTPGQGLQFLFEYFSETQRNKGNFPGRFSGRQFSNSRSEMNVSTLELGDSALYLCASRNPPGNTEAFFGQGTRLTVV.

J is TRBJ2-2 and V is TRBV27; maybe TRBD2 (6 bases). This CDR3 is 14 amino acids long. From germline, CDR1 is MNHEY and CDR2 SMNVEV (reference sequence). The V end lost 10 bases, the J end lost 1 base, and 13 bases lay between the germline ends. The CDR3 loop is CATKRRENTGELFF. CDR3 nucleotides: TGTGCCACCAAAAGGAGGGAGAACACCGGGGAGCTGTTTTTT.

The rearrangement links TRBV19 to TRBJ1-2; tentatively, D is TRBD1 (6 bases). Trimming shortened V by 4 bases and J by 5 bases, and 14 bases separated the two germline ends. Looked up from germline, CDR1 is LNHDA and CDR2 is SQIVND (reference sequence). The CDR3 is 14 amino acids. CDR3 DNA: TGTGCCAGTAGTAAACCCGGGACAATGTATGGCTACACCTTC. Translation gives CASSKPGTMYGYTF.

The V and J genes are TRBV4-2 and TRBJ1-2; D remains ambiguous. CDR1 and CDR2 from the germline V gene are LGHNA and YNFKEQ. This CDR3 region has 16 residues. Deletions cut 2 bases from V and 3 bases from J, with 16 bases between. CDR3 coding DNA: TGTGCCAGCAGCCAACCACCCGGGGTTGGGGACTATGGCTACACCTTC. It encodes CASSQPPGVGDYGYTF.

The V and J genes are TRBV12-3 or TRBV12-4 and TRBJ1-2; D is possibly TRBD1 (5 bases). Trimming stripped 6 bases from V and 6 bases from J, with 14 bases between. The length of the CDR3 is 13 residues. For the CDR3, the DNA is TGTGCCAGCAGCCTGGACACCCCGAATGGCTACACCTTC. Its translation is CASSLDTPNGYTF.

The rearrangement uses TRBV2 and TRBJ1-6; the D gene is possibly TRBD1 (6 bases). With 6 bases removed from V and 8 bases from J, the gap between germline ends came to 14 bases. Germline V gene sequence: CDR1 SNHLY, CDR2 FYNNEI. The CDR3 contains 14 residues. The chain's CDR3 is CASRPDSFYSPLHF. As DNA, the CDR3 is TGTGCCAGCAGACCGGACAGTTTCTATTCACCCCTCCACTTT. Full variable domain (missing parts from reference TRBV2 and TRBJ1-6): EPEVTQTPSHQVTQMGQEVILRCVPISNHLYFYWYRQILGQKVEFLVSFYNNEISEKSEIFDDQFSVERPDGSNFTLKIRSTKLEDSAMYFCASRPDSFYSPLHFGNGTRLTVT.

This clone turned up a few times. The chain carries TRBV15 and TRBJ1-6; TRBD1 aligns across 9 bases. The trim removed 0 bases at V and 7 bases at J, leaving 4 bases unmatched. CDR3 length equals 16 residues. Germline V CDR1 and CDR2: LNHNV, YYDKDF (reference sequence). CDR3 coding DNA: TGTGCCACCAGCAGAGATACGACAGGGGGGAATTCACCCCTCCACTTT. Amino acids: CATSRDTTGGNSPLHF. Full variable domain (rest looked up from reference TRBV15 and TRBJ1-6): DAMVIQNPRYQVTQFGKPVTLSCSQTLNHNVMYWYQQKSSQAPKLLFHYYDKDFNNEADTPDNFQSRRPNTSFCFLDIRSPGLGDTAMYLCATSRDTTGGNSPLHFGNGTRLTVT.

The chain recombines TRBV5-5 with TRBJ1-5, with a tentative D call TRBD1 (6 bases). CDR3 length: 15 residues. From germline, CDR1 is SGHKS and CDR2 YYEKEE (reference sequence). Trimming cost V 5 bases and J 0 bases, with 12 bases left between them. The CDR3 sequence: CASRTGERSNQPQHF. Here the CDR3 DNA reads TGTGCCAGCAGGACAGGTGAACGTAGCAATCAGCCCCAGCATTTT. The whole variable domain, filled in from reference TRBV5-5 and TRBJ1-5, reads DAGVTQSPTHLIKTRGQQVTLRCSPISGHKSVSWYQQVLGQGPQFIFQYYEKEERGRGNFPDRFSARQFPNYSSELNVNALLLGDSALYLCASRTGERSNQPQHFGDGTRLSIL.

This chain joins TRBV3-1 (or the pseudogene TRBV3-2) and TRBJ1-4; D is uncertain. CDR3 size: 17 residues. Germline CDR1 is LGHDT and CDR2 is YNNKEL (reference sequence). With 0 bases removed from V and 2 bases from J, the gap between germline ends came to 13 bases. CDR3 in amino acids: CASSQEVYGGTNEKLFF. The CDR3 nucleotides are TGTGCCAGCAGCCAAGAGGTTTATGGAGGGACTAATGAAAAACTGTTTTTT.

V usage is TRBV5-6 and J usage is TRBJ1-1, with D possibly matching TRBD1 (5 bases). Trimming stripped 7 bases from V and 0 bases from J, with 13 bases between. Germline assignment: CDR1 SGHDT and CDR2 YYEEEE. The CDR3 totals 14 residues. This CDR3 reads CASLPQGLNTEAFF. CDR3 coding DNA: TGTGCCAGCCTCCCGCAGGGTTTGAACACTGAAGCTTTCTTT.

This clone turned up a few times. The CDR3 loop is CASSLGREKLFF. CDR3 DNA: TGTGCCAGCAGCTTAGGGAGGGAAAAACTGTTTTTT. V gene TRBV7-9 combines with J gene TRBJ1-4; D unclear. The CDR3 runs 12 residues. V was clipped by 1 base and J by 8 bases, with 5 bases between them. Germline loops: CDR1 SEHNR, CDR2 FQNEAQ (reference sequence). The entire variable domain, with the rest obtained from reference TRBV7-9 and TRBJ1-4, is as follows: DTGVSQNPRHKITKRGQNVTFRCDPISEHNRLYWYRQTLGQGPEFLTYFQNEAQLEKSRLLSDRFSAERPKGSFSTLEIQRTEQGDSAMYLCASSLGREKLFFGSGTQLSVL.